The clone carrying this T cell receptor beta chain was seen a single time. The antigen remains undetermined. Germline assignment: CDR1 GTSNPN and CDR2 SVGIG (reference sequence). This CDR3 has 17 residues. V was pared by 1 base and J by 1 base, with 19 bases between. The source of the sample is a study of CD8 T cells in Susac syndrome. Study outcomes and limitations: Clonal expansion was missing from Susac syndrome CD4+ T cell repertoires.

An amount of RNA that ranged from roughly 0.5 to 1 ug was reverse transcribed with random hexamers. Amplification of TCR beta CDR3 spanned 54 Vbeta and 13 Jbeta via immunoSEQ multiplex PCR. TCRdb called the immunoSEQ multiplex PCR reads again in MiXCR, with one record for every CDR3 protein. This table has about 140,000 distinct CDR3 sequences, 85% to 95% appearing once. TEMRA cells were FACS-enriched, and CD8+ and CD4+ T cells were isolated negatively. The rearrangement links TRBV30 to TRBJ2-5; D call uncertain. The sequencing input was CD4+ T cells from PBMCs. This TCR derives from a human donor with Susac syndrome. CDR3 DNA sequence: TGTGCCTGGAGTGAGCCCCGACGTAAACACTTCCAAGAGACCCAGTACTTC. Translated: CAWSEPRRKHFQETQYF.